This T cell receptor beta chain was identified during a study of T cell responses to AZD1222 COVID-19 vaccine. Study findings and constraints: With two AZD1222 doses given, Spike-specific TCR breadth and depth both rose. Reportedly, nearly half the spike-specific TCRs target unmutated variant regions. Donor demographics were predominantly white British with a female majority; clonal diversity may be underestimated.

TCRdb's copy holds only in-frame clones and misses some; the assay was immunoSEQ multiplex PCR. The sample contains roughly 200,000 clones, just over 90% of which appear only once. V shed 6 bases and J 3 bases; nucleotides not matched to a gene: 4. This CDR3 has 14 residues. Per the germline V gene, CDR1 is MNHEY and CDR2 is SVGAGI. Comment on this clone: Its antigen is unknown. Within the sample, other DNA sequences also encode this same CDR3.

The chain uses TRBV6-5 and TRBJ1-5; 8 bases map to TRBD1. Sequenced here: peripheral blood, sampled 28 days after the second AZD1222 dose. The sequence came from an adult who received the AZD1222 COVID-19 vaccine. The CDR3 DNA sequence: TGTGCCAGCAGACCGGGACAGGTCAATCAGCCCCAGCATTTT. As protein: CASRPGQVNQPQHF.